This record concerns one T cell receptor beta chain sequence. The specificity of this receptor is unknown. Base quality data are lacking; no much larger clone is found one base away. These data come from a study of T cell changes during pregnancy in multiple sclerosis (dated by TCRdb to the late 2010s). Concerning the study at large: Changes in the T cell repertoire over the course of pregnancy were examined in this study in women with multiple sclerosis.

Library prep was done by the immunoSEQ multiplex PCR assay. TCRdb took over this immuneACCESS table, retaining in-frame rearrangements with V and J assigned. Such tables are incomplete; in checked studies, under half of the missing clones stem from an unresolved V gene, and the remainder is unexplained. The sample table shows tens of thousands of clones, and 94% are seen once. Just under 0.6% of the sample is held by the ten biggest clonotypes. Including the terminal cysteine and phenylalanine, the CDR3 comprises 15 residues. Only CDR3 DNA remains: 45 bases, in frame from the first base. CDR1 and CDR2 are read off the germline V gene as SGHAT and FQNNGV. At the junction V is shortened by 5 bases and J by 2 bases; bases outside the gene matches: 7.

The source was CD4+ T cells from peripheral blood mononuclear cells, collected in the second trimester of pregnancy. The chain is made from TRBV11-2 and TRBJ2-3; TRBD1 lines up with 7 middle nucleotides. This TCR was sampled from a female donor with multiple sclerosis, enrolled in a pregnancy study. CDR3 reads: CASSPTGTATDTQYF. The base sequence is TGTGCCAGCAGCCCCACCGGGACAGCCACAGATACGCAGTATTTT. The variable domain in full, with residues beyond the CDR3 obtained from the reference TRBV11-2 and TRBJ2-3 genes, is EAGVAQSPRYKIIEKRQSVAFWCNPISGHATLYWYQQILGQGPKLLIQFQNNGVVDDSQLPKDRFSAERLKGVDSTLKIQPAKLEDSAVYLCASSPTGTATDTQYFGPGTRLTVL.